What follows describes a single TCR beta chain. The table lists this clone with a count of one. It has no known antigen specificity. No base-level quality is on record; no much larger clone is a single base apart. Library creation used the immunoSEQ multiplex PCR assay. In TCRdb, the immuneACCESS table is reduced to in-frame sequences with V and J assigned. These tables do not hold every clone; where another copy was compared, an unresolved V gene accounts for under half, and the others remain unexplained. In all, the sample holds about 30,000 clones, and about 80% of those were seen once. The ten largest clonotypes hold approximately 5% of the sample. The data were obtained in a study of Siglec-9 on CD8 T cells in melanoma (dated by TCRdb to the late 2010s). For the wider study: Siglec-9 expression on CD8+ T cells and the role of Siglec-9 in regulating T cells in the melanoma tumor microenvironment were investigated in the study. General study outcomes and caveats: According to the reported findings, Siglec-9 marked and regulated a subset of effector memory CD8+ T cells that seemed to build up inside melanoma tumors.

Trimmed from V: 1 base; trimmed from J: 1 base; junction bases lacking a gene match: 0. From its cysteine to its phenylalanine, the CDR3 spans 15 amino acids. The DNA shown is the 45-base CDR3, in frame from base 1. CDR1 and CDR2 were assigned from the germline V gene as MGHRA and YSYEKL. This TCR derives from a human donor in good health. The sequence links TRBV4-1 to TRBJ1-5, with 8 bases in between that match TRBD1. The sample taken for sequencing was Siglec-9- CD8+ T cells sorted from blood. The sample's cell subset or site label, decoded: CD8 T cells lacking Siglec-9. The CDR3 protein: CASSQGDRSNQPQHF. The bases read TGCGCCAGCAGCCAAGGGGACAGGAGCAATCAGCCCCAGCATTTT.